This T cell receptor beta chain was captured by sequencing in a study of T cell responses to AZD1222 COVID-19 vaccine. The CDR3 has 16 residues. This clone was counted between two and nine times. Data came from immunoSEQ multiplex PCR; TCRdb stores just in-frame clones and leaves some out. The profile covers about 170,000 clones, with around 88% appearing a single time and over 1% taken by the ten largest. The chain has TRBV21-1 and TRBJ1-4. TRBV21-1 is deemed a pseudogene. The sequence was obtained from an adult who received the AZD1222 COVID-19 vaccine. Sequenced material: peripheral blood, taken 28 days after the second AZD1222 dose. The CDR3 spells CASSKRGGQPREKLFF. CDR3 DNA: TGTGCCAGCAGCAAAAGGGGGGGACAGCCCCGTGAAAAACTGTTTTTT.